The clone carrying this T cell receptor beta chain has a count of ten or more. This beta chain appears as a stray read in a library generated for alpha chains; its size is not informative. CDR3 length: 15 amino acids. Germline CDR1 is SEHNR and CDR2 is FQNEAQ (reference sequence). The junction had 8 bases not matched to a gene; V was cut back by 5 bases and J by 10 bases. The time point was: sample taken at primary tumor resection. The sequenced material consisted of unsorted whole RNA from tumor, nontumor lung or frozen PBMC. The donors were 55 to 80 patients with non-small cell lung cancer that was early-stage and untreated. This sample stems from a study of spatial heterogeneity in lung cancer. A unique molecular identifier was attached to every TCR cDNA molecule. TCRdb fed the 5' RACE reads into MiXCR, producing one record per CDR3 protein. The repertoire has about 13,000 distinct CDR3 sequences, approximately 5% of them found once; the top ten carry less than 45%.

Source: lung tumor tissue, taken at surgery. The TCR originated in a human donor with early-stage non-small cell lung cancer. This sequence joins TRBV7-9 and TRBJ1-6, with 10 bases that match TRBD1. Here the CDR3 reads CASSMTGGARSPLHF. Here the CDR3 DNA reads TGTGCCAGCAGCATGACAGGGGGCGCTAGATCACCCCTCCACTTT.